One sample yielded the 6 T cell receptor beta chains listed below, sequenced in a study of blood T cell repertoires in COVID-19. Data came from immunoSEQ multiplex PCR; TCRdb stores just in-frame clones and leaves some out. The profile covers a few hundred thousand clones, with approximately 90% appearing a single time and less than 3% taken by the ten largest. Source material: peripheral blood. The origin of the receptors is a woman under 40 with active or convalescent COVID-19.

This rearrangement joins TRBV27 to TRBJ2-7, with 12 bases aligning to TRBD2. The CDR3 spans 15 residues. V was pared by 5 bases and J by 2 bases, with 4 bases of the junction left unmatched. The germline CDR1 and CDR2 sequences are MNHEY and SMNVEV (reference sequence). CDR3 bases: TGTGCCAGCAGTAAACTAGCGGGGGGTACCTACGAGCAGTACTTC. Translating it yields CASSKLAGGTYEQYF.

The DNA for the CDR3 is TGTGCCAGCAGCGAAGGACAGGGGTTGAACACTGAAGCTTTCTTT. Translating it yields CASSEGQGLNTEAFF. The chain couples TRBV21-1 to TRBJ1-1; the D call in the table, TRBD1, was not verified against the DNA. TRBV21-1 constitutes a pseudogene. The CDR3 runs to 15 residues.

The chain joins TRBV20-1 to TRBJ1-6; D is unresolved. V lost 3 bases to trimming and J lost 8 bases, with 14 bases between them. The V gene's germline CDR1 is DFQATT and CDR2 SNEGSKA (reference sequence). The CDR3 loop spans 14 amino acids. The CDR3 DNA follows: TGCAGTGCTAGTCCCGAGGCGAGCGATTCACCCCTCCACTTT. Amino acids: CSASPEASDSPLHF.

This clone was recorded a few times. V usage is TRBV5-5 and J usage is TRBJ2-4, with D possibly matching TRBD1 (5 bases). Deletions cut 1 base from V and 0 bases from J, with 11 bases between. Germline CDR1 is SGHKS and CDR2 is YYEKEE (reference sequence). The CDR3 totals 16 residues. CDR3 protein: CASSLSVGEAKNIQYF. Here the CDR3 DNA reads TGTGCCAGCAGCTTGTCGGTAGGGGAAGCCAAAAACATTCAGTACTTC.

This chain links TRBV27 with TRBJ2-3; D is unresolved. Germline loops: CDR1 MNHEY, CDR2 SMNVEV (reference sequence). The CDR3 runs to 13 residues. V was clipped by 3 bases and J by 6 bases, with 10 bases between them. CDR3 nucleotides: TGTGCCAGCAGTTTCTCCCCTTATGATACGCAGTATTTT. Its translation: CASSFSPYDTQYF.

The gene calls are TRBV7-9 and TRBJ2-2; D possibly corresponds to TRBD1 (6 bases). Trimming left V 5 bases short and J 7 bases short, with 14 bases between. Germline-derived CDR1 and CDR2 are SEHNR and FQNEAQ (reference sequence). CDR3 length: 14 amino acids. CDR3 region: CASSPGRGGGELFF. The CDR3 nucleotides are TGTGCCAGCAGCCCAGGCCGAGGGGGCGGGGAGCTGTTTTTT. Variable domain in full (rest from reference TRBV7-9 and TRBJ2-2): DTGVSQNPRHKITKRGQNVTFRCDPISEHNRLYWYRQTLGQGPEFLTYFQNEAQLEKSRLLSDRFSAERPKGSFSTLEIQRTEQGDSAMYLCASSPGRGGGELFFGEGSRLTVL.